This is a list of T cell receptor beta chains from one sample in a study of post-analysis software for immune sequencing data. TCRdb ran MiXCR on the PCR reads and lists one entry per CDR3 protein. The sample shows around 500,000 distinct CDR3 sequences, less than 40% of them seen only once. The specimen was blood. These receptors all come from a girl aged 2-17 years with multiple sclerosis. Both conserved end residues are part of each CDR3. A D gene is named only where the DNA matches it firmly. Size is stated for part of the rows, as once, few or many counts, or as a class when the clone is expanded.

j_call clone_size d_call v_call cdr3_nt cdr3_aa
TRBJ2-3 - - TRBV7-9 TGTGCCAGCAGCCCCCCGGCCTACCCATCCACAGATACGCAGTATTTT CASSPPAYPSTDTQYF
TRBJ2-2 - - TRBV6-1 TGTGCCAGCAGTGCCGGGACACCCGGGGAGCTGTTTTTT CASSAGTPGELFF
TRBJ1-4 few - TRBV12-3/TRBV12-4 TGTGCCAGCAGTTTATTCCAGGTGCCTGAAAAACTGTTTTTT CASSLFQVPEKLFF
TRBJ2-7 few TRBD1 TRBV6-5 TGTGCCAGCCCACAGGGGGCTAGCGACGAGCAGTACTTC CASPQGASDEQYF
TRBJ1-1 once - TRBV5-5 TGTGCCAGCAGCTTGGATATCAGGATTCATGAAGCTTTCTTT CASSLDIRIHEAFF
TRBJ2-1 - TRBD2 TRBV5-5 TGTGCCAGCACGTCCGGGGGGGGGCCCTACAATGAGCAGTTCTTC CASTSGGGPYNEQFF
TRBJ2-1 few - TRBV4-1 TGCGCCAGCAGCCTAGTTCTAGGTGAGCAGTTCTTC CASSLVLGEQFF
TRBJ1-2 few TRBD1 TRBV20-1 TGCAGTGCGTCCCCGACAGGGGACTGGGGCTACACCTTC CSASPTGDWGYTF
TRBJ2-7 few - TRBV29-1 TGCAGCGTTGAAAGGGACGGTCCCTACGAGCAGTACTTC CSVERDGPYEQYF
TRBJ1-2 - TRBD1 TRBV2 TGTGCCACCAAACAGGGGCAGTACACCTTC CATKQGQYTF
TRBJ2-1 - TRBD2 TRBV7-2 TGTGCCAGCAGCTTGTGGACTAGCGGGTCCAAGGTCTTC CASSLWTSGSKVF
TRBJ2-1 few - TRBV29-1 TGCAGCGTCGAGGACAGTCGGACTATCAATGAGCAGTTCTTC CSVEDSRTINEQFF
TRBJ1-5 - - TRBV12-3/TRBV12-4 TGTGCCAGCAGCCCGGAGGGGGGATACGGTCAGCCCCAGCATTTT CASSPEGGYGQPQHF
TRBJ2-5 - TRBD2 TRBV20-1 TGCAGTGCTCCATCGACTAGCGGGGAAGAGACCCAGTACTTC CSAPSTSGEETQYF
TRBJ2-5 few - TRBV20-1 TGCAGTGCTGACCCGGGGCAGGGGATTGAGACCCAGTACTTC CSADPGQGIETQYF
TRBJ2-5 few - TRBV12-3/TRBV12-4 TGTGCCAGCAGAGACCCGACAGGAGAGCAGTACTTC CASRDPTGEQYF
TRBJ2-5 few - TRBV7-3 TGTGCCAGCAGCGCAACCAGGGGAGGGCAGACCCAGTACTTC CASSATRGGQTQYF
TRBJ2-5 - - TRBV12-3/TRBV12-4 TGTGCCAGTGAGGAGAGGTCTAGAGGAGAGACCCAGTACTTC CASEERSRGETQYF
TRBJ2-5 - - TRBV12-3/TRBV12-4 TGTGCCAGCAGACCAAGCGGTTCAGGGACCCAGTACTTC CASRPSGSGTQYF
TRBJ2-5 - - TRBV2 TGTGCCAGCAGCGTGGACACCGGAGTAGAGACCCAGTACTTC CASSVDTGVETQYF
TRBJ2-1 few - TRBV20-1 TGCAGTGCTCATTGGAGGGAGCAGTTCTTC CSAHWREQFF
TRBJ2-6 - TRBD1 TRBV18 TGTGCCAGCTCACGAGAGACAGGGCACTCTGGGGCCAACGTCCTGACTTTC CASSRETGHSGANVLTF
TRBJ2-3 - - TRBV12-3/TRBV12-4 TGTGCCAGCAGTACCAGAGACGGGGGTATTTGGGGCAGCACAGATACGCAGTATTTT CASSTRDGGIWGSTDTQYF
TRBJ1-1 few - TRBV3-1 TGTGCCAGCAGAGGAGAATTGAACACTGAAGCTTTCTTT CASRGELNTEAFF
TRBJ1-1 - TRBD1 TRBV7-9 TGTGCCAGCAGCTTAGGGGCAGGGGGACCGGGTACTGAAGCTTTCTTT CASSLGAGGPGTEAFF
TRBJ1-5 - - TRBV7-9 TGTGCCAGCAGCTCCATCTCCTATCAGCCCCAGCATTTT CASSSISYQPQHF
TRBJ2-6 many - TRBV6-5 TGTGCCAGCAGTTTCGGTCTCTCTGGGGCCAACGTCCTGACTTTC CASSFGLSGANVLTF
TRBJ2-6 - - TRBV5-1 TGCGCCAGCGGGGGTTCTGGGGCCAACGCCCTGACTTTC CASGGSGANALTF
TRBJ1-2 few - TRBV6-1 TGTGCCAGCAGTGAAGTTCCGACAGTCAACTATGGCTACACCTTC CASSEVPTVNYGYTF
TRBJ1-1 - - TRBV2 TGTGCCAGCAGTATCAGGGGAAACACTGAAGCTTTCTTT CASSIRGNTEAFF
TRBJ1-1 few - TRBV6-5 TGTGCCAGCAGCCGAGACAGGGAAGCTTTCTTT CASSRDREAFF
TRBJ1-4 once - TRBV14 TGTGCCAGCAGCCAAGGGGGTCTTGGCGAAAAACTGTTTTTT CASSQGGLGEKLFF
TRBJ2-6 once - TRBV6-6 TGTGCCAGCAGACCCTACATCGAGCCGGGGGCCAACGTCCTGACTTTC CASRPYIEPGANVLTF
TRBJ2-7 - - TRBV29-1 TGCAGCGCCTCCGAGGGGAGTAACGAGCAGTACTTC CSASEGSNEQYF
TRBJ2-5 few TRBD2 TRBV29-1 TGCAGCCTTTGGGGGGGTGCGGAGACCCAGTACTTC CSLWGGAETQYF
TRBJ2-1 - - TRBV6-4 TGTGCCAGCAGTGACTCGATTGGGACACATACCTACAATGAGCAGTTCTTC CASSDSIGTHTYNEQFF
TRBJ2-5 - - TRBV6-5 TGTGCCAGCAAGGAGGGGCCAGAGACCCAGTACTTC CASKEGPETQYF
TRBJ1-1 few - TRBV13 TGTGCCAGCAGCCTAACCACAGTTAACACTGAAGCTTTCTTT CASSLTTVNTEAFF
TRBJ2-1 - - TRBV20-1 TGCAGTGCTAGAGATTATGAGCTCCAAGAGACCCAGTTCTTC CSARDYELQETQFF
TRBJ1-1 - - TRBV2 TGTGCCAGCAGTTTGGGGCAGGGCTACCCTGAAGCTTTCTTT CASSLGQGYPEAFF
TRBJ2-3 - - TRBV28 TGTGCCAGCAGTTCTCAAATAGATACGCAGTATTTT CASSSQIDTQYF
TRBJ2-6 many TRBD2 TRBV6-5 TGTGCCAGCAGTTACGCGGGGACTAGCTCTGGGGCCAACGTCCTGACTTTC CASSYAGTSSGANVLTF
TRBJ1-1 - - TRBV4-1 TGCGCCAGCAGCCCGGGTCTTCACACTGAAGCTTTCTTT CASSPGLHTEAFF
TRBJ1-2 - - TRBV5-1 TGCGCCAGCAGCCTTCGGACAGACTTTAACTATGGCTACACCTTC CASSLRTDFNYGYTF
TRBJ1-2 many TRBD1 TRBV20-1 TGCAGTGCTCCTTGGACAGGGGGGGATGGCTACACCTTC CSAPWTGGDGYTF
TRBJ2-5 few - TRBV6-5 TGTGCCAGCAGCAGTACTCCAAGAGAGACCCAGTACTTC CASSSTPRETQYF
TRBJ1-6 - TRBD1 TRBV2 TGTGCCAGCATTCGAATACAGGGGTATAATTCACCCCTCCACTTT CASIRIQGYNSPLHF
TRBJ2-2 - - TRBV19 TGTGCCAGTAGTATCGCCGGGGAGCTGTTTTTT CASSIAGELFF
TRBJ2-5 many TRBD1 TRBV29-1 TGCAGCGTCGCCCTGGGACAGCAAGAGACCCAGTACTTC CSVALGQQETQYF
TRBJ2-1 - - TRBV20-1 TGCAGTGCTAGAGAGTTTGCCCGGGACTTGTACAATGAGCAGTTCTTC CSAREFARDLYNEQFF
TRBJ2-5 - - TRBV7-3 TGTGCCAGCAGTCAAGAAATTAGGGAGACCCAGTACTTC CASSQEIRETQYF
TRBJ2-7 once - TRBV7-9 TGTGCCAGCAGCTTACTTCCAGGGGCTACCTACGAGCGGTACTTC CASSLLPGATYERYF
TRBJ2-5 - - TRBV7-9 TGTGCCAGCAGCTTAGTGAAATTCGGGGCCAGACAAGAGACCCAGTACTTC CASSLVKFGARQETQYF
TRBJ2-3 - - TRBV11-1 TGTGCCAGCAGCTTGTGGGAGATAGATACGCAGTATTTT CASSLWEIDTQYF
TRBJ2-3 - TRBD2 TRBV29-1 TGCAGCGTTGAGGGCGGGGGGGCCGCAGATACGCAGTATTTT CSVEGGGAADTQYF